This TCR beta chain was sequenced in a study of glioma-infiltrating T cells after dendritic cell vaccination. Overall study results and limits: Patients with more pretreatment TILs had longer time to progression and survival.

Germline-derived CDR1 and CDR2 are MNHEY and SMNVEV (reference sequence). Trimming at V came to 4 bases and at J to 2 bases, leaving 5 bases not matched to a gene. The CDR3 has 14 residues. TCRB CDR3 was amplified from 2 ug genomic DNA or less. Amplification used 60 V beta primers and 13 J beta primers. Sequencing used immunoSEQ multiplex PCR; TCRdb keeps in-frame clones, though not all of them. The sample yields about 94,000 clones, around 80% seen once. Note on this clone: Its target is not known.

This sample's time point: after dendritic cell vaccination, including at tumor progression/relapse. The sequence was collected from a human donor with glioblastoma. The J gene is TRBJ2-7, the V gene TRBV27, with 7 bases aligning to TRBD1. Sequencing was performed on blood, taken after dendritic cell vaccination. The CDR3 nucleotides are TGTGCCAGCAGTTCACAGGGGTTCGCCTACGAGCAGTACTTC. Protein sequence: CASSSQGFAYEQYF.